This T cell receptor beta chain is drawn from a study of cytomegalovirus exposure and HLA in healthy donors (dated by TCRdb to 2017 to 2019). Regarding the research as a whole: An earlier analysis of more than 550 of the donors reported about 260 Gb of sequence data and 117 million unique TCR beta sequences obtained from around 180 million T cells. Both class I and class II loci were covered by HLA typing, at four-digit resolution. The genetic ancestry cluster associated with self-reported Caucasian donors included 81% of the roughly 360 genotyped donors. In a later genetic analysis, genome-wide SNP genotypes for about three fifths of the roughly 670 donors were used, and that subset was treated as a discovery cohort. Roughly 310 gigabases of sequencing data and 80 million or so unique TCR sequences were included in an early release covering several hundred HLA-typed donors. The aim of the study was to test whether cataloging public T cell receptors could identify signatures of past pathogen exposure. To predict cytomegalovirus infection status, the study brought together high-throughput TCR immunosequencing, statistical association of individual TCRs with disease status, and machine learning. Rather than using new phenotypic data, the later analysis identified candidate immune exposures from TCR beta sequences and from how often those sequences occurred across donors. Every repertoire in the discovery cohort had been generated on one and the same sequencing platform. Across 398 genotyped donors of the cohort, an average of 235,054 unique TCR beta nucleotide sequences per donor were sequenced, and about a sixth of those sequences were non-productive. A later analysis re-examined previously published TCR beta repertoires from 500 to 700 donors and added high-resolution HLA genotyping to investigate patterns of TCR occurrence. About 5 DR-DQ haplotypes were handled as single units for association and clustering, since linkage in the cohort was strong. Donor age, sex, ethnicity and CMV serostatus were compiled together with the repertoire data. Typing coverage varied by locus: roughly 620-630 donors for A, B, C, DRB1 and DQB1; some 520 for DQA1; approximately 610 for DPA1; approximately 490 for DPB1. A separate validation cohort of roughly 130 different subjects was used in addition to the roughly 700-subject first cohort. The T cell repertoires of under 750 subjects were profiled by immunosequencing and related to cytomegalovirus serostatus. An earlier analysis of roughly 600 of the donors used high-throughput TCR beta sequencing to judge whether each TCR beta V gene segment behaved as functional or pseudogenic.

The cohort comprised approximately 700 healthy bone marrow donors. At the time of sampling, all cohort members were nominally healthy, though unrecorded immune exposures were likely present. The donor was CMV seronegative and belonged to the group of 320 or so seronegative cohort members. A peripheral blood sample was collected from each donor, and TCR beta sequencing was performed on peripheral blood mononuclear cells. Genomic DNA was extracted from the blood cell samples with the Qiagen DNeasy Blood Extraction Kit. Overall results and qualifications from the work: Compared with equally common non-associated chains, HLA-associated TCR beta chains in a later analysis were more clonally expanded and had lower generation probabilities. Because HLA typing was missing for some donors at each locus, association tests included only the typed subset. A later genetic analysis associated a missense DCLRE1C variant with V-gene and J-gene trimming of TCR beta chains, and an independent cohort replicated the association. Cytomegalovirus status was reported to be diagnosed by the classifier with high specificity and sensitivity in both the original and validation cohorts. In a later analysis, TCR association rates were found to vary across HLA loci, with the most associated TCRs seen for DRB1 alleles and the fewest for HLA-C alleles. A later genetic analysis reported fewer N-insertions in productive TCRs among donors in an Asian-associated ancestry cluster than the roughly 650-donor mean. The authors suggested that the approach could potentially be extended to other disease states and immunological phenotypes. A total of some 180 TCR beta chains were listed by the study as associated with cytomegalovirus. Linkage disequilibrium might explain the correlated functional status among segregating V segments, but an unknown experimental factor could not be excluded. Roughly uniform sequencing depth across donors was assumed in presence/absence analyses, although this assumption may not hold. A cluster of highly shared sequence variants was judged likely to represent a technical artifact of the sequencing pipeline. A few of the identified cytomegalovirus-associated TCR beta chains were confirmed in vitro to be specific for cytomegalovirus antigens. Strong co-occurrence of HLA alleles, especially DR and DQ, made assigning TCR associations to individual alleles difficult. A further reported finding was that TCR beta sequences accurately predicted the HLA-A and HLA-B alleles for most subjects in the first cohort. According to a later analysis, most CMV-associated TCR beta chains appeared to be HLA-restricted, and the HLA associations seemed to be driven largely by CMV exposure. In an earlier analysis of some 550 of the donors, most TCR beta V segments were observed in productive rearrangements about 87% or about 30% of the time, broadly matching IMGT annotations. Because counts were too low, roughly 18 rarely observed V segments, including chromosome 9 orphons, were left out of the earlier analysis of some 600 of the donors. In a later analysis, 16,951 TCR beta sequences were associated with specific HLA alleles at a false discovery rate of 0.05. Across donors, most TCR sequences were observed very rarely, whereas some public TCRs were present in many individuals. This cohort had only TCR beta chains sequenced, and the lack of alpha or paired-chain data limited which features could be detected. In a later analysis, several top co-occurrence clusters were reported to appear linked to parvovirus B19, influenza, CMV and Epstein-Barr virus. Immune exposure information for the cohort was limited to CMV serostatus. The 87-base-pair reads could not distinguish some IMGT-functional V segments, including TRBV6-2 and TRBV6-3, so those segments were excluded.

Libraries were built with the immunoSEQ multiplex PCR assay. A mixture of 60 forward primers for TCR Vbeta segments and 13 reverse primers for TCR Jbeta segments was used in the multiplex PCR. A multiplex PCR assay on genomic DNA amplified the CDR3 region of rearranged TCR beta genes. The amplified TCR beta libraries were sequenced on the Illumina HiSeq System as 87-base-pair reads. For the original study's pipeline: A later analysis tallied roughly 76 million unique TCR beta chains across the 666 repertoires, and some 12 million of those chains were shared by two or more donors. A nearest-neighbor algorithm error-corrected the raw reads and collapsed the reads into unique sequences, merging closely related sequences to remove PCR and sequencing errors. V, D and J gene segments were assigned by aligning CDR3 sequences to IMGT reference sequences. For a sequence to be retained, a match of at least six nucleotides to both a V gene segment and a J gene segment was required. Rearrangements were classified as productive when the CDR3 lacked stop codons and remained in frame with V and J, and all other rearrangements were classified as non-productive. Following IMGT convention, CDR3 was defined as the stretch from the second conserved V-encoded cysteine to the conserved J-encoded phenylalanine. The earlier analysis of some 550 of the donors excluded any sequence lacking an unambiguous match to a single V gene segment. In an earlier analysis of about 590 of the donors, a V segment was called functional when productive rearrangements were above 56.7%, and segregating when the standard deviation between donors exceeded 5%. A statistical classification framework was built for diagnosing cytomegalovirus status from the catalog of TCR beta chain sequences. A later analysis assigned V and J genes by comparing TCR nucleotide sequences with IMGT/GENE-DB human TR gene sequences. The TCRdist pipeline was used in a later analysis to assign CDR3 sequences and most-parsimonious VDJ recombination scenarios. A later analysis defined each TCR beta chain by its CDR3 amino acid sequence plus V-gene family, and excluded reads lacking a unique V-gene family. A later analysis removed several hundred highly shared, low-generation-probability nucleotide sequences to deal with suspected cross-contamination and a sequencing artifact. In a later analysis, a clonal expansion index for each public chain was calculated from normalized within-repertoire ranks of inferred template counts. In a later analysis, generation probabilities were computed with a VDJ recombination model fitted to out-of-frame rearrangements, and the resulting probabilities were checked against IGoR. Hypergeometric tests were used in a later analysis to score TCR-TCR, TCR-HLA and TCR-CMV co-occurrence, with a repertoire-size bias correction applied to the TCR pairs. To estimate false discovery rates, a later analysis permuted the HLA or CMV assignments 20 times. In a later analysis, co-occurring TCRs were grouped with DBSCAN, and TCRdist sequence similarity was added when clustering was performed within HLA-allele-positive subsets. Repertoires with fewer than 30,000 or more than 120,000 public chains were left out of co-occurrence clustering, as were five repertoires with anomalous nucleotide sharing. TCRdb limited this immuneACCESS table to in-frame rearrangements with V and J called. A share of clones is missing; checked studies link under half to unresolved V genes, and the rest is unexplained. Clonal size and the V and J genes are those of that table, whereas D and trimming came from the DNA. The sample table holds about 220,000 clones, of which approximately 80% were seen once. The top ten clonotypes cover over 0.65% of the sample.

A remark on this clone: The antigen it binds to is not known. No base quality information exists; no much larger clone differs at one position.

Including cysteine and phenylalanine, the CDR3 has 15 amino acids. Of the read, only the CDR3 DNA is kept; its 45 bases are in frame from base 1. Sequences MNHNS (CDR1) and SASEGT (CDR2) are obtained from the germline V gene. The V end loses 6 bases and the J end loses 2 bases, and a stretch of 16 bases separates them. Material: PBMCs. The rearrangement combines TRBV6-1 with TRBJ1-1; matching of 6 bases hints at TRBD1 as the D gene. The TCR comes from a boy aged 2 to 10 in good health and CMV-seronegative. Read as DNA, the sequence is TGTGCCAGCAGACTCGAGGGGGGGGCTAACACTGAAGCTTTCTTT. This is translated as CASRLEGGANTEAFF.